Here is one T cell receptor (beta chain) with its context. This CDR3 is also generated by other DNA sequences in the sample. As processed by the authors: ImmunoSEQ output lacked quality scores and full-length reads, limiting matched filtering. Profiled with immunoSEQ multiplex PCR; TCRdb holds only in-frame clones, not every one. The DNA was the basis for D and trimming; V, J and clone size are from that table. This repertoire shows approximately 2.5 million clones, roughly 93% found once; its top ten account for about 0.38%. The V gene end was trimmed by 3 bases and the J gene end by 3 bases; junction bases not matched to a gene: 6. The CDR3 totals 15 residues. Germline-derived CDR1 and CDR2 are KGHSH and LQKENI. These data come from a study of shared clonotypes between healthy human individuals.

This clonotype was obtained from a man aged 18 to 30 in good health. Some clones in this sample may be carry-over from other donors' samples. J is TRBJ2-7 and V is TRBV18; 9 positions agree with TRBD1. Sample: naive CD4+ T cells from PBMCs. The sample's subset: CD45RA+ positively selected. DNA for the CDR3: TGTGCCAGCTCACCGGGACAGGGTCCTTACTACGAGCAGTACTTC. Protein product: CASSPGQGPYYEQYF.